This TCR beta chain emerged from a study of cytomegalovirus exposure and HLA in healthy donors. Germline V gives CDR1 SNHLY, CDR2 FYNNEI. The CDR3 totals 12 residues. Trimming removed 0 bases from V and 8 bases from J, with 7 bases in between. Repertoires were generated with immunoSEQ multiplex PCR, while TCRdb's copy carries only in-frame clones and drops some. The table lists fewer than 75,000 clones, 94% of them singletons. Material: PBMCs. The V gene is TRBV2, the J gene TRBJ1-2; D is undetermined. This TCR was recovered from a woman between 18 and 30 years old in good health and CMV-seropositive. DNA of the CDR3: TGTGCCAGCAGTGAAGCCCCAATCGGCTACACCTTC. This sequence encodes CASSEAPIGYTF.